Following are 29 T cell receptor beta chains from one sample sequenced in a study of blood T cell repertoires in COVID-19. TCRdb keeps only in-frame clones here, not all; method: immunoSEQ multiplex PCR. The profile shows 100,000 to 150,000 clones, roughly 86% of them singletons. Material for sequencing was peripheral blood. These receptors were collected from a woman in her sixties or seventies with COVID-19, enrolled during active disease.

This clone was counted a few times. The V gene is TRBV18, the J gene TRBJ1-2; D gene uncertain. Deletions cut 0 bases from V and 6 bases from J, with 11 bases between. Germline loops: CDR1 KGHSH, CDR2 LQKENI. The CDR3 is 14 amino acids. The CDR3 DNA is TGTGCCAGCTCACCACCTGGTCAGGCCCATGGCTACACCTTC. This translates into CASSPPGQAHGYTF.

This clone was seen a handful of times. This chain links TRBV28 with TRBJ2-7; no definite D call. Germline V gives CDR1 MDHEN, CDR2 SYDVKM. The germline V and J ends were trimmed by 3 bases and 0 bases, with 9 bases remaining between them. The CDR3 runs to 14 residues. For the CDR3, the DNA is TGTGCCAGCAGTTTGGCGGTCTCCTCCTACGAGCAGTACTTC. Residues: CASSLAVSSYEQYF.

The table lists this clone with a count of one. The chain employs TRBV12-3 or TRBV12-4 and TRBJ2-5; possible D gene TRBD1, 5 bases. Trimming pared 3 bases from V and 1 base from J, leaving 6 bases between. The CDR3 is made up of 13 amino acids. The CDR3 is CASSFDSQETQYF. DNA of the CDR3: TGTGCCAGCAGTTTTGACAGCCAAGAGACCCAGTACTTC.

The chain recombines TRBV7-3 with TRBJ2-7; D is uncertain. The CDR3 contains 13 residues. The germline gives CDR1 SGHTA, CDR2 FQGTGA. Trimming left V 3 bases short and J 7 bases short, with 13 bases between. As DNA, the CDR3 is TGTGCCAGCAGCTTGGGTAGCAGAGAGGAGCAGTACTTC. This codes for CASSLGSREEQYF.

The rearrangement links TRBV7-9 to TRBJ1-2, with D maybe TRBD1 (6 bases). V was trimmed by 5 bases and J by 8 bases, leaving 15 bases between them. CDR3 length: 13 amino acids. CDR1 and CDR2 (germline): SEHNR, FQNEAQ (reference sequence). The CDR3 loop reads CASSAQGISGYTF. CDR3 DNA: TGTGCCAGCAGCGCCCAGGGGATAAGCGGCTACACCTTC.

The rearrangement uses TRBV28 and TRBJ1-1; D gene unclear. Per germline, CDR1 MDHEN and CDR2 SYDVKM. The V end lost 7 bases, the J end lost 5 bases, and 17 bases lay between the germline ends. This CDR3 comprises 14 residues. The CDR3, as DNA: TGTGCCAGCATGGGGTGGGGTGGGGAGACTGAAGCTTTCTTT. Translating gives CASMGWGGETEAFF.

This chain connects TRBV19 to TRBJ1-2, with 9 bases matching TRBD1. Unmatched junction bases numbered 19, after V lost 7 bases and J lost 7 bases. There are 17 residues in the CDR3. In germline, CDR1 is LNHDA, CDR2 SQIVND (reference sequence). The CDR3 is CASTRAGQGARGVGYTF. The CDR3 nucleotides read TGTGCCAGTACACGAGCGGGACAGGGCGCACGGGGTGTTGGCTACACCTTC. Looking up the rest from reference TRBV19 and TRBJ1-2 gives the full variable domain: DGGITQSPKYLFRKEGQNVTLSCEQNLNHDAMYWYRQDPGQGLRLIYYSQIVNDFQKGDIAEGYSVSREKKESFPLTVTSAQKNPTAFYLCASTRAGQGARGVGYTFGSGTRLTVV.

The chain combines TRBV29-1 with TRBJ2-3, with TRBD1 as a possible D gene (9 bases). CDR1 SQVTM and CDR2 ANQGSEA come from the germline V gene. This CDR3 is built from 14 residues. The V and J ends lost 5 bases and 11 bases respectively, with 23 bases between them. The CDR3 spells CSVLQGARGTRQYF. The CDR3 DNA reads as TGCAGCGTTCTACAGGGGGCTAGGGGGACTAGGCAGTATTTT.

In this sample, this clone turned up a few times. The rearrangement links TRBV5-6 to TRBJ1-2; D not resolved. Trimming left V 4 bases short and J 3 bases short, with 13 bases between. The length of the CDR3 is 14 residues. Germline loops: CDR1 SGHDT, CDR2 YYEEEE. The CDR3 bases are TGTGCCAGCAGCCCGTGGCCCGGGGACTATGGCTACACCTTC. Its translation is CASSPWPGDYGYTF.

The chain combines TRBV25-1 with TRBJ2-5; D is perhaps TRBD2 (6 bases). CDR3 length equals 16 residues. Trimming pared 3 bases from V and 1 base from J, leaving 15 bases between. CDR1 is MGHDK and CDR2 is SYGVNS in the germline V gene. Here the CDR3 reads CASSESLAGFQETQYF. Here the CDR3 DNA reads TGTGCCAGCAGTGAGTCACTAGCCGGCTTCCAAGAGACCCAGTACTTC.

The chain links TRBV7-2 to TRBJ2-7, with D perhaps TRBD1 (6 bases). This CDR3 is 17 amino acids long. Germline V gives CDR1 SGHTA, CDR2 FQGNSA. V was shortened by 1 base and J by 4 bases, with 20 bases between the two germline ends. The DNA of the CDR3 is TGTGCCAGCAGCTTAGGATATTCGCGCAGGGGCCGGTACGAGCAGTACTTC. Its translation: CASSLGYSRRGRYEQYF.

The gene calls are TRBV30 and TRBJ1-2; 10 positions agree with TRBD1. This CDR3 is built from 13 residues. V was clipped by 3 bases and J by 5 bases; unmatched bases: 3. The V gene's germline CDR1 is GTSNPN and CDR2 SVGIG (reference sequence). This chain's CDR3 is CAWSRGQGYGYTF. DNA of the CDR3: TGTGCCTGGAGCCGGGGACAGGGGTATGGCTACACCTTC.

The V and J genes are TRBV11-2 and TRBJ1-5, with a weak D call TRBD1 (5 bases). With 3 bases removed from V and 9 bases from J, the gap between germline ends came to 18 bases. CDR3 length equals 15 residues. In germline, CDR1 is SGHAT, CDR2 FQNNGV. CDR3 sequence (DNA): TGTGCCAGCAGCTTGGGGCCGGGTGGGCAATGGCCCCAGCATTTT. This encodes CASSLGPGGQWPQHF.

The chain has TRBV3-1 (or the pseudogene TRBV3-2) and TRBJ2-5; a possible D gene is TRBD1 (5 bases). The CDR3 covers 13 residues. With 1 base removed from V and 2 bases from J, the gap between germline ends came to 5 bases. Germline lookup yields CDR1 LGHDT and CDR2 YNNKEL (reference sequence). The CDR3 DNA sequence: TGTGCCAGCAGCCAAGCAGGGCAAGAGACCCAGTACTTC. It encodes CASSQAGQETQYF.

The chain recombines TRBV9 with TRBJ1-3; D is unclear. CDR3 length: 14 amino acids. Per germline, CDR1 SGDLS and CDR2 YYNGEE. Trimming stripped 0 bases from V and 2 bases from J, with 6 bases between. CDR3 bases: TGTGCCAGCAGCGTAGTGGAGGCTGGAAACACCATATATTTT. Translated, it gives CASSVVEAGNTIYF.

This chain links TRBV12-3 or TRBV12-4 with TRBJ2-5; D is uncertain. The CDR3 is 11 amino acids. Trimming took off 3 bases at V and 5 bases at J, with 4 bases between the two ends. The CDR3 here is CASSFQETQYF. The CDR3 nucleotides are TGTGCCAGCAGTTTTCAGGAGACCCAGTACTTC.

V and J are TRBV7-6 and TRBJ1-5; perhaps TRBD1 as D (5 bases). This CDR3 has 15 amino acids. V shed 1 base and J shed 10 bases, with 17 bases lying between them. Germline V gene sequence: CDR1 SGHVS, CDR2 FNYEAQ. The CDR3 sequence: CASSLDGRASSPQHF. The CDR3 DNA is TGTGCCAGCAGCTTAGATGGCAGGGCATCTTCTCCCCAGCATTTT.

In its sample, this clone was seen a few times. J is TRBJ1-2 and V is TRBV11-2; 8 bases align to TRBD1. With 5 bases clipped from V and 8 bases from J, the junction kept 4 bases outside the gene matches. Per the germline V gene, CDR1 is SGHAT and CDR2 is FQNNGV. CDR3 length equals 12 residues. For the CDR3, the DNA is TGTGCCAGCAGCAGGACAGGGCCCGGCTACACCTTC. Translated: CASSRTGPGYTF.

The V and J genes are TRBV27 and TRBJ1-2; TRBD1 agrees at 9 bases. CDR3 length equals 13 residues. Per germline, CDR1 MNHEY and CDR2 SMNVEV (reference sequence). The ends lost 6 bases at V and 3 bases at J; junction bases unmatched: 2. The CDR3 nucleotides read TGTGCCAGCAGCCGGACAGGGGACTATGGCTACACCTTC. It specifies CASSRTGDYGYTF.

This clone was observed a few times. This rearrangement joins TRBV28 to TRBJ1-5, with D possibly TRBD1 on 5 matching bases. Trimming cost V 6 bases and J 7 bases, with 16 bases left between them. The length of the CDR3 is 14 residues. CDR1 is MDHEN, CDR2 SYDVKM, per germline. The CDR3 here is CASRGQGGVQPQHF. In nucleotides, the CDR3 is TGTGCCAGCAGAGGGCAGGGCGGCGTGCAGCCCCAGCATTTT.

The chain employs TRBV6-4 and TRBJ2-1; 11 bases map to TRBD2. The V segment lost 0 bases and the J segment 3 bases; nucleotides outside the gene matches: 10. There are 19 residues in the CDR3. Germline loops: CDR1 MRHNA, CDR2 SNTAGT. CDR3 residues: CASSDSNKASGGLYNEQFF. The CDR3 coding sequence is TGTGCCAGCAGTGACTCGAACAAGGCTAGCGGGGGGCTCTACAATGAGCAGTTCTTC.

V usage is TRBV2 and J usage is TRBJ2-5; possibly TRBD2 for D (7 bases). Per germline, CDR1 SNHLY and CDR2 FYNNEI. The CDR3 covers 15 residues. Trimming shortened V by 7 bases and J by 3 bases, and 18 bases separated the two germline ends. The CDR3 loop is CASTKGGSQKETQYF. The CDR3 DNA sequence: TGTGCCAGCACCAAGGGGGGGAGTCAGAAAGAGACCCAGTACTTC.

The chain uses TRBV2 and TRBJ2-3; maybe TRBD1 (6 bases). Germline loops: CDR1 SNHLY, CDR2 FYNNEI. This CDR3 region has 12 residues. V lost 9 bases and J lost 5, with 12 bases in between. CDR3 nucleotides: TGTGCCAGAACAGGGTTGGGAGATACGCAGTATTTT. This sequence encodes CARTGLGDTQYF.

The gene calls are TRBV19 and TRBJ1-4; D not resolved. The germline V and J ends were trimmed by 5 bases and 0 bases, with 13 bases remaining between them. Germline V gives CDR1 LNHDA, CDR2 SQIVND (reference sequence). The length of the CDR3 is 16 residues. The CDR3 nucleotides are TGTGCCAGTAGTCTATCGACTGATACAACTAATGAAAAACTGTTTTTT. Protein sequence: CASSLSTDTTNEKLFF.

Concerning this clone: Other nucleotide sequences from this sample produce the same CDR3. The CDR3, as DNA: TGTGCCACCAGTGATGCCACCGGGAGCTCCTACAATGAGCAGTTCTTC. This encodes CATSDATGSSYNEQFF. V gene TRBV24-1 combines with J gene TRBJ2-1, with D perhaps TRBD2 (6 bases). Germline V gene data show CDR1 as KGHDR and CDR2 as SFDVKD. The CDR3 loop spans 16 amino acids. V was trimmed by 3 bases and J by 0 bases, leaving 11 bases between them.

This clone was observed a few times. This chain links TRBV5-5 with TRBJ1-5; D is uncertain. This CDR3 has 15 amino acids. V lost 0 bases and J 3 bases, leaving 10 bases between the germline ends. Germline-derived CDR1 and CDR2 are SGHKS and YYEKEE (reference sequence). This CDR3 reads CASSLDSFINQPQHF. CDR3 DNA: TGTGCCAGCAGCTTGGACAGCTTTATCAATCAGCCCCAGCATTTT.

Here the CDR3 DNA reads TGTGCCAGCGCCTGGGAGAGGGCTGGAAACACCATATATTTT. Residues: CASAWERAGNTIYF. The gene calls are TRBV2 and TRBJ1-3; D is unresolved. CDR1 and CDR2 (germline): SNHLY, FYNNEI. The CDR3 has 14 amino acids. The V end lost 8 bases, the J end lost 2 bases, and 13 bases lay between the germline ends.

The chain combines TRBV10-3 with TRBJ1-2; 10 nucleotides match TRBD1. The CDR3 extends over 17 amino acids. V shed 2 bases, J shed 2 bases, and the junction held 8 bases outside the gene matches. Germline CDR1 and CDR2: ENHRY and SYGVKD. Here the CDR3 reads CAISEVREGQGNYGYTF. The CDR3 coding sequence is TGTGCCATCAGTGAGGTGAGGGAGGGACAGGGGAACTATGGCTACACCTTC.

The rearrangement joins TRBV7-2 to TRBJ2-3; 7 nucleotides agree with TRBD1. V was clipped by 6 bases and J by 3 bases; unmatched bases: 3. Germline loops: CDR1 SGHTA, CDR2 FQGNSA. The CDR3 loop spans 13 amino acids. CDR3: CASRRQGTDTQYF. CDR3 DNA sequence: TGTGCCAGCAGGCGACAGGGAACAGATACGCAGTATTTT.